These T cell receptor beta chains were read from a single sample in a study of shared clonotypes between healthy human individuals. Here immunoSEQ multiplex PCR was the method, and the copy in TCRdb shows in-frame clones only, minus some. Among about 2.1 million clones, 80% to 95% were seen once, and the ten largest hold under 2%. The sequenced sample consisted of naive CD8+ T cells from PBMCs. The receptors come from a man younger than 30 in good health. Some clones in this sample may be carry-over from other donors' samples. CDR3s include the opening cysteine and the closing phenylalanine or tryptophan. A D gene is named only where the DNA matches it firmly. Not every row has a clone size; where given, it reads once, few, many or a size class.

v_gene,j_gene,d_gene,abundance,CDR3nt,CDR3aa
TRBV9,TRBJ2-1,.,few,TGTGCCAGCAGCGTAGCAGGCACCTATGAGCAGTTCTTC,CASSVAGTYEQFF
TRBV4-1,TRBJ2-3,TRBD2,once,TGCGCCAGCAGCCAACGAGGGACTAGCGGGAGGACAGATACGCAGTATTTT,CASSQRGTSGRTDTQYF
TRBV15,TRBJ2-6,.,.,TGTGCCACCAGCATTAACCCGCTCTCTGGGGCCAACGTCCTGACTTTC,CATSINPLSGANVLTF
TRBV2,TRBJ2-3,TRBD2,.,TGTGCCAGCAGCCCGGGACTAGGGGTGGATACGCAGTATTTT,CASSPGLGVDTQYF
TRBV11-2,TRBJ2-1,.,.,TGTGCCAGCAGCTTAGACAACAATGAGCAGTTCTTC,CASSLDNNEQFF
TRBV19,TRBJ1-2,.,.,TGTGCCAGTAGTGCATTACAGGATCGCGATGGCTACACCTTC,CASSALQDRDGYTF
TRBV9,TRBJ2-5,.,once,TGTGCCAGCAGCGTAGCCGAAGAAGAGACCCAGTACTTC,CASSVAEEETQYF
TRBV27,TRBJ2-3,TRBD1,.,TGTGCCAGCAGTTTAACCCCCCCCGGGACAGGGGTGGTAGATACGCAGTATTTT,CASSLTPPGTGVVDTQYF
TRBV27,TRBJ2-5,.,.,TGTGCCAGCAGTTTCAAGGGGGAGCGAGAGACCCAGTACTTC,CASSFKGERETQYF
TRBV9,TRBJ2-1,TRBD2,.,TGTGCCAGCAGCGCCGGTGGGACTAGCGGCGAGCAGTTCTTC,CASSAGGTSGEQFF
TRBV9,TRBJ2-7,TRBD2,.,TGTGCCAGCAGCGTATCTAGCGGGCCCGCCTACGAGCAGTACTTC,CASSVSSGPAYEQYF
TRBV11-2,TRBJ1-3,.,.,TGTGCCAGCAGCTCCTACAACATTGGAAACACCATATATTTT,CASSSYNIGNTIYF
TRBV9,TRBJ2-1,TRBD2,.,TGTGCCAGCAGCAAATTAGCGGGAGGGCCTCCGGGTGAGCAGTTCTTC,CASSKLAGGPPGEQFF
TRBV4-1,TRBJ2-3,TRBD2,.,TGCGCCAGCAGCCAACAAATACGACCAGGACTAGCGGGAGGTCTCACAGATACGCAGTATTTT,CASSQQIRPGLAGGLTDTQYF